Listed below are T cell receptor beta chains from one sample, sequenced in a study of blood T cells in healthy people across ages. TCRdb analysed the 5' RACE reads with MiXCR anew, one entry per CDR3 protein. The sample has roughly 720,000 distinct CDR3 sequences; about 53% are singletons. The material sequenced was blood. The receptors were sampled from a man older than 75 in good health. Both conserved end residues are part of each CDR3. The D gene is left open where the match is weak. Expanded clones get a size class; other rows say once, few or many, or leave the size out.

TRBJ1-4 | TRBV12-3/TRBV12-4 | - | - | CASSPWYGTTDNEKLFF | TGTGCCAGCAGCCCATGGTACGGGACTACCGATAATGAAAAACTGTTTTTT
TRBJ2-1 | TRBV7-9 | - | TRBD2 | CASSRTTSGRGRGEQFF | TGTGCCAGCAGCCGAACGACTAGCGGGAGAGGTCGAGGAGAGCAGTTCTTC
TRBJ2-7 | TRBV29-1 | - | TRBD2 | CSLGGAGGSYNEQYF | TGCAGTTTAGGTGGAGCGGGAGGATCCTACAATGAGCAGTACTTC
TRBJ2-5 | TRBV7-2 | - | - | CASSLRAYNEQYF | TGTGCCAGCAGCTTGAGGGCGTACAATGAGCAGTACTTC
TRBJ2-1 | TRBV7-3 | - | - | CASNLTLAYNEQFF | TGTGCCAGCAACTTAACCCTAGCGTACAATGAGCAGTTCTTC
TRBJ2-5 | TRBV5-1 | few | - | CASSLVADQQETQYF | TGCGCCAGCAGCTTGGTGGCCGATCAGCAAGAGACCCAGTACTTC
TRBJ2-3 | TRBV6-5 | - | - | CASSYENPGVFPDTQYF | TGTGCCAGCAGTTACGAGAACCCTGGGGTGTTTCCAGATACGCAGTATTTT
TRBJ1-2 | TRBV27 | - | TRBD1 | CASSRDPGQMSGYTF | TGTGCCAGCAGTAGGGATCCGGGACAGATGTCTGGCTACACCTTC
TRBJ2-3 | TRBV6-6 | - | - | CASTLGGKKDTQYF | TGTGCCAGCACCCTAGGGGGTAAGAAGGATACGCAGTATTTT
TRBJ2-1 | TRBV5-1 | - | TRBD2 | CASSSDSGRGNEQFF | TGCGCCAGCAGCTCCGATAGCGGGAGAGGAAATGAGCAGTTCTTC
TRBJ1-2 | TRBV7-3 | - | - | CASSPEGGRVGGYTF | TGTGCCAGCAGCCCCGAGGGGGGTAGAGTAGGAGGCTACACCTTC
TRBJ2-7 | TRBV6-2/TRBV6-3 | few | - | CASSYSVPIFSEQYF | TGTGCCAGCAGTTACTCGGTTCCCATTTTCTCCGAGCAGTACTTC
TRBJ2-7 | TRBV7-2 | - | - | CASSVGGAGYEQYF | TGTGCCAGCAGCGTAGGAGGAGCGGGTTACGAGCAGTACTTC
TRBJ2-1 | TRBV15 | - | TRBD2 | CATSRDIAGGNYNEQFF | TGTGCCACCAGCAGAGATATAGCGGGAGGGAATTACAATGAGCAGTTCTTC
TRBJ2-5 | TRBV7-6 | - | - | CASSPASRAVGEQYF | TGTGCCAGCAGCCCAGCCTCACGGGCCGTGGGGGAGCAGTACTTC
TRBJ2-1 | TRBV3-1 | - | TRBD1 | CASSQEPPTGLRSYNEQFF | TGTGCCAGCAGCCAAGAGCCACCGACAGGGCTGCGTTCCTACAATGAGCAGTTCTTC
TRBJ2-5 | TRBV27 | - | - | CASSLSEGAKTQYF | TGTGCCAGCAGTTTATCGGAGGGGGCGAAGACCCAGTACTTC
TRBJ2-7 | TRBV10-3 | few | TRBD2 | CAIGTSDSYEQYF | TGTGCCATTGGGACTAGCGACTCCTACGAGCAGTACTTC
TRBJ2-7 | TRBV5-1 | - | - | CASSSRDIDEQYF | TGCGCCAGCAGCTCCCGGGACATCGACGAGCAGTACTTC
TRBJ1-2 | TRBV29-1 | - | - | CSALKLTASPSNYGYTF | TGCAGCGCCTTAAAATTGACAGCAAGTCCCTCTAACTACGGCTACACCTTC
TRBJ1-6 | TRBV27 | - | TRBD1 | CASSLYPDRGSSPLHF | TGTGCCAGCAGTTTATACCCGGACAGGGGAAGTTCACCCCTCCACTTT
TRBJ2-7 | TRBV7-2 | - | - | CASSFPKFGRSSYNEQYF | TGTGCCAGCAGCTTCCCAAAATTCGGACGAAGCTCCTACAATGAGCAGTACTTC
TRBJ1-1 | TRBV29-1 | - | - | CSVARAGTEAFF | TGCAGCGTTGCCAGGGCAGGAACTGAAGCTTTCTTT
TRBJ2-5 | TRBV24-1 | - | - | CATSDVGPQYF | TGTGCCACCAGTGATGTGGGGCCCCAGTACTTC
TRBJ2-5 | TRBV2 | - | TRBD2 | CATKLAGVVRETQYF | TGTGCCACCAAACTAGCGGGAGTGGTGCGGGAGACCCAGTACTTC
TRBJ1-4 | TRBV29-1 | - | - | CSVEGPSGESNEKLFF | TGCAGCGTTGAAGGTCCCTCGGGGGAATCTAATGAAAAACTGTTTTTT
TRBJ2-7 | TRBV2 | - | TRBD2 | CASHPGLGYYEQYF | TGTGCCAGCCATCCGGGACTAGGGTACTACGAGCAGTACTTC
TRBJ2-6 | TRBV28 | many | - | CASSLSRRSSGANVLTF | TGTGCCAGCAGTTTATCCCGGCGGAGCTCTGGGGCCAACGTCCTGACTTTC
TRBJ2-3 | TRBV27 | - | - | CASNGQGQDTQYF | TGTGCCAGCAACGGGCAGGGGCAAGATACGCAGTATTTT
TRBJ2-7 | TRBV3-1 | - | - | CASSQEKGRYYEQYF | TGTGCCAGCAGCCAAGAGAAGGGGCGCTACTACGAGCAGTACTTC
TRBJ2-1 | TRBV29-1 | - | - | CNVEDPNLTEQFF | TGCAACGTTGAAGATCCGAATCTCACTGAGCAGTTCTTC
TRBJ2-1 | TRBV11-2 | few | - | CASSFGGDEQFF | TGTGCCAGCAGCTTTGGGGGAGATGAGCAGTTCTTC
TRBJ2-1 | TRBV20-1 | - | - | CSARDLFVGNEQFF | TGCAGTGCTAGAGATCTCTTCGTAGGCAATGAGCAGTTCTTC
TRBJ1-2 | TRBV6-1 | - | - | CASSVGEGSNYGYTF | TGTGCCAGCAGTGTAGGAGAGGGATCGAACTATGGCTACACCTTC
TRBJ2-3 | TRBV20-1 | few | TRBD2 | CSARDRGEGTDTQYF | TGCAGTGCTAGAGATCGTGGGGAGGGGACAGATACGCAGTATTTT
TRBJ2-3 | TRBV7-2 | - | - | CASSLEGLSPTDTQYF | TGTGCCAGCAGCTTAGAGGGCTTAAGCCCCACAGATACGCAGTATTTT
TRBJ2-1 | TRBV10-3 | - | - | CAISEGRENEQFF | TGTGCCATCAGTGAGGGACGCGAAAATGAGCAGTTCTTC
TRBJ2-6 | TRBV7-9 | - | TRBD1 | CASSDSPTGGNDGANVLTF | TGTGCCAGCAGCGATTCGCCCACAGGGGGTAACGATGGGGCCAACGTCCTGACTTTC
TRBJ2-7 | TRBV4-2 | once | TRBD2 | CASSQAPIAGVNEQYF | TGTGCCAGCAGCCAAGCCCCAATAGCGGGAGTAAACGAGCAGTACTTC
TRBJ2-5 | TRBV12-3/TRBV12-4 | many | - | CASSRSVGEETQYF | TGTGCCAGCAGCCGTTCGGTGGGGGAAGAGACCCAGTACTTC
TRBJ2-7 | TRBV10-3 | - | - | CAISGSVRGSGDSYNEQYF | TGTGCCATCAGTGGGTCGGTCAGGGGTTCCGGGGACTCCTACAATGAGCAGTACTTC
TRBJ2-3 | TRBV6-5 | - | - | CASSYGSEPHRYAYF | TGTGCCAGCAGTTACGGGTCGGAACCCCACAGATACGCGTATTTT
TRBJ2-5 | TRBV5-1 | - | TRBD2 | CASSPMAGGSWNEQYF | TGCGCCAGCAGCCCCATGGCGGGAGGATCGTGGAATGAGCAGTACTTC
TRBJ2-1 | TRBV20-1 | - | - | CSARDLSYPYNEQFF | TGCAGTGCTAGAGATCTCAGTTACCCCTACAATGAGCAGTTCTTC
TRBJ2-7 | TRBV10-3 | - | - | CAISTGTSSYEQYF | TGTGCCATCAGCACAGGGACCTCCTCCTACGAGCAGTACTTC
TRBJ2-5 | TRBV9 | few | - | CASSRGGDSQETQYF | TGTGCCAGCAGCAGAGGGGGGGACTCCCAAGAGACCCAGTACTTC
TRBJ1-5 | TRBV2 | - | - | CASSEWPARGDQPQHF | TGTGCCAGCAGTGAGTGGCCGGCGCGGGGTGATCAGCCCCAGCATTTT
TRBJ2-2 | TRBV7-2 | few | - | CASSLGGLNTGELFF | TGTGCCAGCAGCTTAGGGGGCCTTAACACCGGGGAGCTGTTTTTT
TRBJ2-2 | TRBV5-1 | - | - | CASSLEEPTGELFF | TGCGCCAGCAGCTTAGAGGAACCCACCGGGGAGCTGTTTTTT
TRBJ2-7 | TRBV12-3/TRBV12-4 | - | TRBD1 | CASSFSTDRGRYNEQYF | TGTGCCAGCAGCTTCTCTACAGACAGGGGCCGGTACAATGAGCAGTACTTC
TRBJ2-5 | TRBV6-5 | - | TRBD2 | CASSYSTSGVGEQYF | TGTGCCAGCAGTTACTCGACTAGCGGGGTGGGGGAGCAGTACTTC
TRBJ2-7 | TRBV5-1 | - | - | CASSGIDEQYF | TGCGCCAGCAGTGGTATCGACGAGCAGTACTTC
TRBJ1-1 | TRBV15 | - | - | CATSRDSGVNTEAFF | TGTGCCACCAGCAGAGATTCGGGGGTGAACACTGAAGCTTTCTTT
TRBJ1-4 | TRBV20-1 | - | - | CSARQTVINEKLFF | TGCAGTGCTAGGCAGACAGTCATTAATGAAAAACTGTTTTTT
TRBJ1-2 | TRBV2 | - | - | CASSEARGPNYGYTF | TGTGCCAGCAGCGAAGCCCGAGGCCCAAACTATGGCTACACCTTC